The next 29 T cell receptor beta chains were all read from a single sample in a study of memory CD8 T cells in hepatitis C reinfection. Stated time point: late/post reinfection, 12 to 24 weeks after detection. TCR sequencing was done directly ex vivo on sorted cells, without expansion in vitro. Generated by immunoSEQ multiplex PCR, the TCRdb table keeps only in-frame clones and is missing some. This sample has approximately 46,000 clones, with about 88% found just once. The sample taken for sequencing was naive CD8+ T cells sorted from blood. The receptors come from a man aged 18 to 30 with hepatitis C virus infection.

This clone appeared a single time. This CDR3 is also generated by other DNA sequences in the sample. The chain is built from TRBV7-9 and TRBJ2-2, with 10 bases identical to TRBD2. The CDR3 is 16 amino acids. Trimming took 5 bases from V and 5 from J; bases not matched to a gene: 8. Germline-derived CDR1 and CDR2 are SEHNR and FQNEAQ (reference sequence). This CDR3 is CASSPDLLAGTGELFF. The CDR3 DNA reads as TGTGCCAGCAGCCCAGACCTACTAGCGGGGACCGGGGAGCTGTTTTTT.

V is TRBV6-1 and J is TRBJ1-2; D might be TRBD1 (6 bases). Trimming removed 2 bases from V and 6 bases from J, with 19 bases in between. CDR3 length: 16 residues. Germline loops: CDR1 MNHNS, CDR2 SASEGT. The DNA of the CDR3 is TGTGCCAGCAGTGAATTAGCAGGGGCAAGTATAGATGGCTACACCTTC. Protein: CASSELAGASIDGYTF.

The rearrangement links TRBV28 to TRBJ2-1; D gene ambiguous. The length of the CDR3 is 14 residues. Deletions cut 7 bases from V and 4 bases from J, with 14 bases between. The V gene's germline CDR1 is MDHEN and CDR2 SYDVKM. The CDR3 is CASNLMGLYNEQFF. For the CDR3, the DNA is TGTGCCAGCAACCTGATGGGCCTGTACAATGAGCAGTTCTTC.

This clone was counted once. V gene TRBV28 combines with J gene TRBJ2-1; TRBD1 aligns across 9 bases. With V trimmed by 6 bases and J by 4 bases, 10 bases remained unmatched. CDR1 is MDHEN, CDR2 SYDVKM, per germline. This CDR3 comprises 16 residues. The CDR3, as DNA: TGTGCCAGCAGCCGGTTGGGGACAGGGCTTTACAATGAGCAGTTCTTC. Protein product: CASSRLGTGLYNEQFF.

This chain joins TRBV28 and TRBJ2-4; D perhaps matches TRBD2 (5 bases). CDR1 is MDHEN, CDR2 SYDVKM, per germline. V lost 7 bases and J lost 2, with 12 bases in between. The CDR3 consists of 14 residues. Written as DNA, the CDR3 is TGTGCCAGCACCCCTAGAGGGCCCAAAAACATTCAGTACTTC. Its translation is CASTPRGPKNIQYF. The variable domain in full, with the rest retrieved from reference TRBV28 and TRBJ2-4, is DVKVTQSSRYLVKRTGEKVFLECVQDMDHENMFWYRQDPGLGLRLIYFSYDVKMKEKGDIPEGYSVSREKKERFSLILESASTNQTSMYLCASTPRGPKNIQYFGAGTRLSVL.

The chain couples TRBV29-1 to TRBJ2-1, with D perhaps matching TRBD2 (5 bases). CDR3 length equals 11 residues. The V end lost 0 bases, the J end lost 12 bases, and 9 bases lay between the germline ends. Germline values: CDR1 SQVTM, CDR2 ANQGSEA. For the CDR3, the DNA is TGCAGCGTTGAAGAGCTCGAGGGGCAGTTCTTC. This sequence encodes CSVEELEGQFF.

This clone was found a few times. The rearrangement joins TRBV6-5 to TRBJ1-6; the D is unclear. CDR3 length equals 14 residues. Trimming stripped 7 bases from V and 13 bases from J, with 20 bases between. Germline V lookup: CDR1 MNHEY, CDR2 SVGAGI. As DNA, the CDR3 is TGTGCCAGCACCCACGCTGCCGGGGAATCGCCCCTCCACTTT. This translates into CASTHAAGESPLHF.

V and J are TRBV29-1 and TRBJ2-5, with D perhaps TRBD2 (7 bases). Germline V gives CDR1 SQVTM, CDR2 ANQGSEA. This CDR3 region has 18 residues. V was trimmed by 2 bases and J by 1 base, leaving 23 bases between them. Written as DNA, the CDR3 is TGCAGCGTTGAACTCCAACGTGAGGGGGGGGGTAGCCAAGAGACCCAGTACTTC. Its protein product is CSVELQREGGGSQETQYF.

The chain's CDR3 is CASSTRLAGTNTGELFF. CDR3 in DNA: TGTGCCAGTAGTACCCGACTAGCGGGGACCAACACCGGGGAGCTGTTTTTT. This chain connects TRBV19 to TRBJ2-2, with 11 bases lining up with TRBD2. Germline V gene data show CDR1 as LNHDA and CDR2 as SQIVND (reference sequence). The CDR3 is 17 amino acids. V dropped 4 bases and J dropped 2; count of bases not matched to a gene: 6.

V gene TRBV19 combines with J gene TRBJ1-1; unclear D gene. The CDR3 runs 13 residues. Germline V gene sequence: CDR1 LNHDA, CDR2 SQIVND (reference sequence). The V gene lost 2 bases and the J gene lost 4 bases, with 8 bases spanning the gap. The CDR3 sequence: CASSIYGATEAFF. The CDR3 bases are TGTGCCAGTAGTATATACGGAGCCACTGAAGCTTTCTTT.

The chain is built from TRBV6-1 and TRBJ2-2, with 8 bases identical to TRBD1. CDR3 length equals 19 residues. Looked up from germline, CDR1 is MNHNS and CDR2 is SASEGT. After removal of 2 bases from V and 1 base from J, the junction contained 12 bases not matched to a gene. In DNA, the CDR3 is TGTGCCAGCAGTGAACGGCAGGGGGCGTCATATGGGAACACCGGGGAGCTGTTTTTT. It translates to CASSERQGASYGNTGELFF.

The chain links TRBV5-4 to TRBJ2-5; TRBD2 matches at 8 bases. The CDR3 extends over 18 amino acids. Germline CDR1 is SGHNT and CDR2 is YYREEE (reference sequence). Trimming took 4 bases from V and 1 from J; bases not matched to a gene: 15. CDR3 nucleotides: TGTGCCAGCAGCGGGCAGACTAGCGTGGGGGCGATCCAAGAGACCCAGTACTTC. The encoded protein is CASSGQTSVGAIQETQYF.

The rearrangement uses TRBV19 and TRBJ1-5; maybe TRBD1 (5 bases). The CDR3 spans 16 residues. The germline CDR1 and CDR2 sequences are LNHDA and SQIVND (reference sequence). Trimming pared 3 bases from V and 4 bases from J, leaving 16 bases between. CDR3 sequence reads: CASSIGQGIGNQPQHF. CDR3 coding DNA: TGTGCCAGTAGTATCGGGCAGGGAATCGGGAATCAGCCCCAGCATTTT. Full variable domain (remainder filled in from reference TRBV19 and TRBJ1-5): DGGITQSPKYLFRKEGQNVTLSCEQNLNHDAMYWYRQDPGQGLRLIYYSQIVNDFQKGDIAEGYSVSREKKESFPLTVTSAQKNPTAFYLCASSIGQGIGNQPQHFGDGTRLSIL.

This clone was detected a few times. The genes are TRBV6-1 and TRBJ2-7; a weak D match, TRBD2 (5 bases). The CDR3 is 15 residues long. Looked up from germline, CDR1 is MNHNS and CDR2 is SASEGT. V was trimmed by 10 bases and J by 0 bases, leaving 19 bases between them. The CDR3 protein is CAITRGDASSYEQYF. In nucleotides, the CDR3 is TGTGCCATCACCCGGGGAGACGCCAGCTCCTACGAGCAGTACTTC.

DNA for the CDR3: TGTGCCAGCAGCTTCGGAGCTAGCGGGAGGTTCGATGAGCAGTTCTTC. This translates into CASSFGASGRFDEQFF. This chain connects TRBV13 to TRBJ2-1; 11 bases align to TRBD2. The CDR3 totals 16 residues. Germline V gives CDR1 PRHDT, CDR2 FYEKMQ (reference sequence). V shed 3 bases and J 8 bases; nucleotides not matched to a gene: 9.

This chain connects TRBV4-1 to TRBJ2-5, with a tentative D call TRBD1 (5 bases). Germline V gene lookup returns CDR1 MGHRA and CDR2 YSYEKL. This CDR3 is built from 18 residues. V was clipped by 2 bases and J by 1 base, with 20 bases between them. In DNA, the CDR3 is TGCGCCAGCAGCCAAACTTACATTAGAGAGCAGGGCCAAGAGACCCAGTACTTC. Translating gives CASSQTYIREQGQETQYF.

The J gene is TRBJ2-1, the V gene TRBV19; 8 positions match TRBD2. In germline, CDR1 is LNHDA, CDR2 SQIVND (reference sequence). The CDR3 is made up of 14 amino acids. The trim removed 5 bases at V and 10 bases at J, leaving 10 bases unmatched. CDR3 in amino acids: CASSDGLAWDEQFF. As DNA, the CDR3 is TGTGCCAGTAGTGACGGACTAGCATGGGACGAGCAGTTCTTC.

The chain combines TRBV7-2 with TRBJ2-5, with a possible D match to TRBD1 (7 bases). The CDR3 covers 15 residues. V was shortened by 5 bases and J by 0 bases, with 13 bases between the two germline ends. Per germline, CDR1 SGHTA and CDR2 FQGNSA. CDR3 sequence reads: CASSAGQLNQETQYF. The DNA for the CDR3 is TGTGCCAGCAGCGCGGGACAGTTAAACCAAGAGACCCAGTACTTC.

The chain links TRBV2 to TRBJ2-2, with 8 bases that match TRBD2. The germline V gene has CDR1 SNHLY and CDR2 FYNNEI. V lost 8 bases, J lost 1 base, and 3 bases stayed unmatched. The CDR3 has 14 residues. This CDR3 reads CASGLAGNTGELFF. In nucleotides, the CDR3 is TGTGCCAGCGGTCTAGCGGGGAACACCGGGGAGCTGTTTTTT.

This rearrangement joins TRBV6-1 to TRBJ2-1, with 10 positions matching TRBD2. The CDR3 contains 17 residues. Germline V gene lookup returns CDR1 MNHNS and CDR2 SASEGT. V dropped 2 bases and J dropped 3; count of bases not matched to a gene: 7. The CDR3 DNA sequence: TGTGCCAGCAGTGAAATGGGCCAGCGGGGGGGCTACAATGAGCAGTTCTTC. It is translated as CASSEMGQRGGYNEQFF.

The chain has TRBV6-1 and TRBJ2-7; D perhaps matches TRBD1 (5 bases). Germline V CDR1 and CDR2: MNHNS, SASEGT. The V end was cut by 1 base, the J end by 0 bases, with 13 bases between. The CDR3 consists of 16 residues. The CDR3 DNA reads TGTGCCAGCAGTGAAGTCAACAGGCCAAGCTCCTACGAGCAGTACGTC. Its translation: CASSEVNRPSSYEQYV.

The chain recombines TRBV30 with TRBJ2-5; D perhaps matches TRBD2 (6 bases). V lost 3 bases and J lost 1, with 12 bases in between. CDR3 length: 14 residues. Germline CDR1 reads GTSNPN; CDR2 reads SVGIG (reference sequence). The CDR3 here is CAWSRGGIQETQYF. The CDR3 DNA sequence: TGTGCCTGGAGCCGCGGCGGGATCCAAGAGACCCAGTACTTC.

The V and J genes are TRBV27 and TRBJ2-1; 7 positions agree with TRBD2. The CDR3 loop spans 15 amino acids. J gave up 7 bases and V 4 bases, and 10 bases lay outside the gene matches. Germline CDR1 is MNHEY and CDR2 is SMNVEV (reference sequence). The CDR3 DNA reads as TGTGCCAGCAGTTCCCCGGTCGGGAGGTTAAATGAGCAGTTCTTC. Translated: CASSSPVGRLNEQFF.

The DNA of the CDR3 is TGCAGCGTTGGACAGGATGGAAACACCATATATTTT. It is translated as CSVGQDGNTIYF. This chain links TRBV29-1 with TRBJ1-3, with a tentative D call TRBD1 (6 bases). Trimming cost V 4 bases and J 3 bases, with 7 bases left between them. CDR1 is SQVTM and CDR2 is ANQGSEA in the germline V gene. The CDR3 totals 12 residues.

CDR3 region: CASSRGASGYNEQFF. The CDR3 nucleotides are TGTGCCAGCAGCCGAGGCGCTAGCGGTTACAATGAGCAGTTCTTC. This chain joins TRBV4-2 and TRBJ2-1, with 7 nucleotides matching TRBD2. The germline V gene encodes CDR1 LGHNA and CDR2 YNFKEQ. The CDR3 is 15 residues long. V lost 4 bases and J lost 4; bases outside the gene matches: 7.

J is TRBJ2-3 and V is TRBV7-6; D remains unclear. CDR3 length: 13 residues. CDR1 is SGHVS and CDR2 is FNYEAQ in the germline V gene. The germline V and J ends were trimmed by 5 bases and 2 bases, with 8 bases remaining between them. CDR3 loop: CASSPSYTDTQYF. The CDR3 DNA sequence: TGTGCCAGCAGCCCCAGTTACACAGATACGCAGTATTTT.

This clone was detected only a few times. The rearrangement uses TRBV6-5 and TRBJ1-3, with D perhaps TRBD1 (6 bases). V was trimmed by 6 bases and J by 4 bases, leaving 13 bases between them. This CDR3 has 14 residues. Per the germline V gene, CDR1 is MNHEY and CDR2 is SVGAGI. CDR3 coding DNA: TGTGCCAGCAGGCCACAGGGATCGGGAAACACCATATATTTT. Encoded protein: CASRPQGSGNTIYF.

The rearrangement uses TRBV6-1 and TRBJ2-1, with a possible D match to TRBD1 (5 bases). This CDR3 spans 15 amino acids. Germline assignment: CDR1 MNHNS and CDR2 SASEGT. With 1 base removed from V and 6 bases from J, the gap between germline ends came to 13 bases. The DNA for the CDR3 is TGTGCCAGCAGTGAAGTGCCAGGGTCGGGCAATGAGCAGTTCTTC. This codes for CASSEVPGSGNEQFF.

The CDR3 sequence: CASSWFAGTSGRGGEQFF. DNA of the CDR3: TGTGCCAGCAGCTGGTTTGCCGGGACTAGCGGGAGGGGTGGTGAGCAGTTCTTC. The chain carries TRBV11-1 and TRBJ2-1, with 16 bases lining up with TRBD2. The CDR3 has 18 residues. From germline, CDR1 is SGHAT and CDR2 FQDESV (reference sequence). The V segment lost 4 bases and the J segment 9 bases; nucleotides outside the gene matches: 12. Based on the CDR3 plus reference TRBV11-1 and TRBJ2-1, the full variable domain is EAEVAQSPRYKITEKSQAVAFWCDPISGHATLYWYRQILGQGPELLVQFQDESVVDDSQLPKDRFSAERLKGVDSTLKIQPAELGDSAMYLCASSWFAGTSGRGGEQFFGPGTRLTVL.